The clone carrying this T cell receptor (beta chain) was seen at least ten times. These data originate in a study of early T cells in non-severe SARS-CoV-2 infection. TCRdb called the 5' RACE reads again in MiXCR, with one record for every CDR3 protein. The sample consists of tens of thousands of distinct CDR3 sequences, approximately 6.1% of them appearing once. V was trimmed by 3 bases and J by 2 bases, leaving 4 bases between them. The CDR3 runs 11 residues. Germline values: CDR1 SQVTM, CDR2 ANQGSEA. The sequencing input was whole blood. The J gene is TRBJ2-5, the V gene TRBV29-1, with no clear D. The receptor's source is an adult who was a healthcare worker with PCR-confirmed SARS-CoV-2 infection or an uninfected control (not recorded which). The CDR3 spells CSVEVQETQYF. The CDR3 coding sequence is TGCAGCGTTGAGGTGCAAGAGACCCAGTACTTC.